Shown below are 23 T cell receptor beta chains from a single sample sequenced in a study of blood T cell repertoires in COVID-19. Sequenced by immunoSEQ multiplex PCR; TCRdb stores in-frame clones only, minus some. The sample holds under 40,000 clones, approximately 91% seen once. Sequencing was performed on peripheral blood. The source of these receptors is a man between 65 and 79 years old with active COVID-19.

The chain joins TRBV5-1 to TRBJ2-1; 8 bases line up with TRBD2. With V trimmed by 6 bases and J by 6 bases, 2 bases remained unmatched. Looked up from germline, CDR1 is SGHRS and CDR2 is YFSETQ. This CDR3 comprises 12 residues. The CDR3 sequence is CASNRGGNEQFF. The CDR3 region has the DNA TGCGCCAGCAATCGGGGGGGCAATGAGCAGTTCTTC.

This clone was seen once. The chain carries TRBV9 and TRBJ1-2, with a possible D match to TRBD1 (5 bases). V shed 4 bases and J shed 1 base, with 14 bases lying between them. The CDR3 runs to 15 residues. Germline V gene sequence: CDR1 SGDLS, CDR2 YYNGEE. In nucleotides, the CDR3 is TGTGCCAGCAGCACGGGACTGCCGATTAACTATGGCTACACCTTC. Residues: CASSTGLPINYGYTF.

The chain couples TRBV19 to TRBJ1-5; D gene uncertain. V was pared by 2 bases and J by 7 bases, with 12 bases between. This CDR3 is 14 amino acids long. The germline gives CDR1 LNHDA, CDR2 SQIVND (reference sequence). The CDR3 spells CASSIIGSGQPQHF. The CDR3 nucleotides read TGTGCCAGTAGTATAATAGGGTCGGGACAGCCCCAGCATTTT. Based on the CDR3 plus reference TRBV19 and TRBJ1-5, the full variable domain is DGGITQSPKYLFRKEGQNVTLSCEQNLNHDAMYWYRQDPGQGLRLIYYSQIVNDFQKGDIAEGYSVSREKKESFPLTVTSAQKNPTAFYLCASSIIGSGQPQHFGDGTRLSIL.

The V gene is TRBV18, the J gene TRBJ2-3, with 7 bases that match TRBD2. Per germline, CDR1 KGHSH and CDR2 LQKENI. This CDR3 is 14 amino acids long. J lost 6 bases, V lost 2 bases, and 5 bases had no gene match. Written as DNA, the CDR3 is TGTGCCAGCTCACCAGTTGCGGGGGTGGATACGCAGTATTTT. Translated: CASSPVAGVDTQYF.

The chain employs TRBV7-9 and TRBJ2-7; 8 bases are shared with TRBD1. The CDR3 is made up of 14 amino acids. Losses at the gene ends were 3 bases for V and 6 bases for J; bases not matched to a gene: 7. Germline V gene sequence: CDR1 SEHNR, CDR2 FQNEAQ (reference sequence). The CDR3 region has the DNA TGTGCCAGCAGCTTGGGACAGGTGGGATCCGAGCAGTACTTC. It specifies CASSLGQVGSEQYF.

This clone occurred a few times. V usage is TRBV28 and J usage is TRBJ1-5; 8 nucleotides agree with TRBD1. CDR3 length: 15 amino acids. Germline V gene lookup returns CDR1 MDHEN and CDR2 SYDVKM. The J segment lost 2 bases and the V segment lost 4 bases, leaving 4 bases of the junction unmatched. The CDR3 is CASSSGGTGNQPQHF. The CDR3 DNA sequence: TGTGCCAGCAGTTCAGGGGGCACAGGCAATCAGCCCCAGCATTTT. Combining the CDR3 with reference TRBV28 and TRBJ1-5 gives the whole variable domain DVKVTQSSRYLVKRTGEKVFLECVQDMDHENMFWYRQDPGLGLRLIYFSYDVKMKEKGDIPEGYSVSREKKERFSLILESASTNQTSMYLCASSSGGTGNQPQHFGDGTRLSIL.

The chain uses TRBV7-8 and TRBJ2-5; TRBD2 matches 9 bases. Germline loops: CDR1 SGHVS, CDR2 FQNEAQ. V lost 5 bases to trimming and J lost 1 base; unmatched junction nucleotides: 14. CDR3 size: 18 residues. In DNA form, the CDR3 reads TGTGCCAGCAGCCCGAGGGCGGCGATAGCGGGGGTCCAAGAGACCCAGTACTTC. It specifies CASSPRAAIAGVQETQYF.

The chain employs TRBV6-5 and TRBJ1-2; D is uncertain. The CDR3 has 15 residues. CDR1 MNHEY and CDR2 SVGAGI come from the germline V gene. Trimming left V 7 bases short and J 1 base short, with 16 bases between. CDR3 sequence reads: CASKEEVTVNYGYTF. The CDR3 nucleotides are TGTGCCAGCAAGGAGGAGGTCACCGTTAACTATGGCTACACCTTC.

The table lists this clone with a few counts. The genes are TRBV15 and TRBJ2-2, with D tentatively TRBD2 (5 bases). CDR1 is LNHNV, CDR2 YYDKDF, per germline (reference sequence). The CDR3 is 15 residues long. V lost 5 bases and J lost 6, with 16 bases in between. In DNA form, the CDR3 reads TGTGCCACCAGCCCCCCGGGGATAGAAGCCGGGGAGCTGTTTTTT. Its translation is CATSPPGIEAGELFF.

DNA for the CDR3: TGTGCCAGCAGCAACCGGGACAGTTTCACTGAGCAGTTCTTC. Protein sequence: CASSNRDSFTEQFF. The J gene is TRBJ2-1, the V gene TRBV6-5; TRBD1 agrees at 7 bases. Germline V gives CDR1 MNHEY, CDR2 SVGAGI. Germline trimming cut 6 bases from V and 9 bases from J; bases unmatched to any gene: 11. The CDR3 loop spans 14 amino acids.

The chain recombines TRBV20-1 with TRBJ2-7, with 11 bases fitting TRBD2. Germline V gene data show CDR1 as DFQATT and CDR2 as SNEGSKA (reference sequence). CDR3 length: 15 amino acids. V was clipped by 3 bases and J by 2 bases; unmatched bases: 6. This CDR3 is CSASSTSGITYEQYF. Written as DNA, the CDR3 is TGCAGTGCTAGTTCGACTAGCGGGATTACCTACGAGCAGTACTTC.

The chain couples TRBV29-1 to TRBJ1-1, with 7 bases fitting TRBD1. With V trimmed by 4 bases and J by 1 base, 3 bases remained unmatched. CDR1 and CDR2 from the germline V gene are SQVTM and ANQGSEA. CDR3 length: 13 amino acids. In DNA, the CDR3 is TGCAGCGTTGCCGGGACAGCGAACACTGAAGCTTTCTTT. Its protein is CSVAGTANTEAFF.

V usage is TRBV18 and J usage is TRBJ1-3; no definite D call. Germline loops: CDR1 KGHSH, CDR2 LQKENI. The V gene lost 4 bases and the J gene lost 3 bases, with 16 bases spanning the gap. CDR3 length: 16 amino acids. The CDR3 spells CASSRSGSADGNTIYF. The CDR3, as DNA: TGTGCCAGCTCACGCTCGGGGTCTGCTGATGGAAACACCATATATTTT.

The chain is built from TRBV29-1 and TRBJ2-1; tentatively, D is TRBD1 (6 bases). Germline V gene lookup returns CDR1 SQVTM and CDR2 ANQGSEA. V lost 7 bases and J lost 0, with 13 bases in between. This CDR3 contains 14 residues. The CDR3 spells CSAEGQYSYNEQFF. The CDR3 DNA follows: TGCAGCGCCGAAGGACAGTACTCCTACAATGAGCAGTTCTTC.

The chain uses TRBV15 and TRBJ2-7; perhaps TRBD2 as D (6 bases). CDR1 LNHNV and CDR2 YYDKDF come from the germline V gene (reference sequence). The CDR3 contains 18 residues. Deletions cut 0 bases from V and 2 bases from J, with 20 bases between. The CDR3 sequence: CATSRDRGSGYTPYEQYF. DNA for the CDR3: TGTGCCACCAGCAGAGATCGGGGGTCAGGGTATACCCCCTACGAGCAGTACTTC.

The V call is TRBV7-2, the J call TRBJ2-2; 8 nucleotides agree with TRBD2. V lost 2 bases to trimming and J lost 4 bases; unmatched junction nucleotides: 6. Germline CDR1 reads SGHTA; CDR2 reads FQGNSA. The CDR3 totals 16 residues. The CDR3 DNA reads TGTGCCAGCAGCTTATCGGGAGGGCCTGGCACCGGGGAGCTGTTTTTT. Protein: CASSLSGGPGTGELFF.

The rearrangement uses TRBV15 and TRBJ1-4; D is undetermined. The germline CDR1 and CDR2 sequences are LNHNV and YYDKDF (reference sequence). V was pared by 1 base and J by 8 bases, with 11 bases between. The CDR3 has 14 amino acids. CDR3 in amino acids: CATSRGAVREKLFF. The CDR3 DNA sequence: TGTGCCACCAGCAGAGGAGCCGTACGAGAAAAACTGTTTTTT.

The rearrangement uses TRBV27 and TRBJ2-1; 10 nucleotides line up with TRBD1. The CDR3 is made up of 16 amino acids. Germline V gene lookup returns CDR1 MNHEY and CDR2 SMNVEV (reference sequence). V lost 5 bases to trimming and J lost 6 bases; unmatched junction nucleotides: 10. The CDR3 region has the DNA TGTGCCAGCAGTCTACCCGGGACAGGGGTAGGCAATGAGCAGTTCTTC. Translating gives CASSLPGTGVGNEQFF.

The chain combines TRBV2 with TRBJ1-6; TRBD1 is a possible D gene (6 bases). The CDR3 extends over 19 amino acids. The germline gives CDR1 SNHLY, CDR2 FYNNEI. V was cut by 2 bases and J by 1 base, with 18 bases left in between. This CDR3 reads CASSEMWRRGASYNSPLHF. The CDR3 coding sequence is TGTGCCAGCAGTGAAATGTGGCGTCGGGGGGCGTCCTATAATTCACCCCTCCACTTT.

The rearrangement links TRBV2 to TRBJ1-5; D is unresolved. The CDR3 sequence is 12 residues long. The germline V gene encodes CDR1 SNHLY and CDR2 FYNNEI. V was trimmed by 3 bases and J by 4 bases, leaving 4 bases between them. In DNA form, the CDR3 reads TGTGCCAGCAGTGACTCTAATCAGCCCCAGCATTTT. Translating it yields CASSDSNQPQHF.

This rearrangement joins TRBV7-9 to TRBJ1-2; a weak D match, TRBD1 (6 bases). The CDR3 is made up of 14 amino acids. The ends were cut back, 3 bases at V and 4 bases at J, with 12 bases in the middle. Germline V gives CDR1 SEHNR, CDR2 FQNEAQ (reference sequence). The CDR3 sequence is CASSLGTGSYGYTF. In nucleotides, the CDR3 is TGTGCCAGCAGCTTGGGTACAGGGAGCTATGGCTACACCTTC.

This chain uses TRBV12-3 or TRBV12-4 with TRBJ2-1; D not certain. Trimming left V 4 bases short and J 6 bases short, with 10 bases between. The CDR3 totals 13 residues. DNA for the CDR3: TGTGCCAGCAGTTGGATTGGGCTCAATGAGCAGTTCTTC. This sequence encodes CASSWIGLNEQFF.

This clone has more than one count but fewer than ten. The J gene is TRBJ2-7, the V gene TRBV18; 7 nucleotides align to TRBD1. Germline assignment: CDR1 KGHSH and CDR2 LQKENI. Unmatched junction bases numbered 12, after V lost 6 bases and J lost 4 bases. The CDR3 is made up of 15 amino acids. The DNA for the CDR3 is TGTGCCAGCTCCCAATCCGGGACAGTGGCTTACGAGCAGTACTTC. It codes for CASSQSGTVAYEQYF. Drawing the rest from reference TRBV18 and TRBJ2-7, the complete variable domain is NAGVMQNPRHLVRRRGQEARLRCSPMKGHSHVYWYRQLPEEGLKFMVYLQKENIIDESGMPKERFSAEFPKEGPSILRIQQVVRGDSAAYFCASSQSGTVAYEQYFGPGTRLTVT.